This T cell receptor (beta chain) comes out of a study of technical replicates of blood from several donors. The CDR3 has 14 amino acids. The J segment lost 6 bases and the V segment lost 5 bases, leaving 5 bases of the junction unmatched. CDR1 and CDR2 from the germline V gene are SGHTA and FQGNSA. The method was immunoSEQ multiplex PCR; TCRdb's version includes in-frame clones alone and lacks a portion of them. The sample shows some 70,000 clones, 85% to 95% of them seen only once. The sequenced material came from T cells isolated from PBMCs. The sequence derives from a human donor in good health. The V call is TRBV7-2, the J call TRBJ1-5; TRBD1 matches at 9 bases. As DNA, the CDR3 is TGTGCCAGCAGCCCAAGACAGGGGGTTCAGCCCCAGCATTTT. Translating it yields CASSPRQGVQPQHF.